The 27 T cell receptor beta chains below all came from one sample that was sequenced in a study of Graves' ophthalmopathy and Graves' hyperthyroidism. Researchers took RNA transcripts and amplified TCR beta CDR3 regions from them. Investigators did first-round RT-PCR with HTBI primers, then second-round multiplex PCR. Each CDR3 protein gets one entry after TCRdb re-called the multiplex PCR reads with MiXCR. The table has about 740,000 distinct CDR3 sequences, 35% to 50% seen once. The sequenced material came from peripheral blood. The receptors derive from an adult man with Graves' ophthalmopathy.

Worth noting for this clonotype: One end of the junction is discordant with germline, which a read error may explain. The V and J genes are TRBV2 and TRBJ1-1; D ambiguous. The length of the CDR3 is 14 residues. CDR1 SNHLY and CDR2 FYNNEI come from the germline V gene. The CDR3 loop reads CAISASSPNTEAFF. CDR3 nucleotide sequence: TGTGCCATCAGTGCGTCCAGCCCGAACACTGAAGCTTTCTTT.

Concerning this clonotype itself: A read error is possible here, since a much larger clone lies one base away. The chain has TRBV25-1 and TRBJ1-3; D remains ambiguous. In germline, CDR1 is MGHDK, CDR2 SYGVNS. Trimming stripped 6 bases from V and 6 bases from J, with 12 bases between. The CDR3 has 13 residues. CDR3 nucleotides: TGTGCCAGCAGCTTAGTTACGGAAAACACCATATATTTT. This encodes CASSLVTENTIYF.

This clonotype was seen only a few times. J is TRBJ1-2 and V is TRBV29-1, with 7 positions matching TRBD1. Germline CDR1 and CDR2: SQVTM and ANQGSEA. The CDR3 is made up of 13 amino acids. Trimming took 0 bases from V and 4 from J; bases not matched to a gene: 2. CDR3 sequence: CSVEEGTAYGYTF. In DNA, the CDR3 is TGCAGCGTTGAAGAAGGGACAGCCTATGGCTACACCTTC.

The genes are TRBV10-3 and TRBJ1-2; 8 nucleotides match TRBD1. Germline V CDR1 and CDR2: ENHRY, SYGVKD. V lost 5 bases to trimming and J lost 8 bases; unmatched junction nucleotides: 7. CDR3 size: 13 residues. Here the CDR3 DNA reads TGTGCCATCAGTCCCGGGACAGGTGAAGGCTACACCTTC. It codes for CAISPGTGEGYTF.

This clonotype was recorded many times. The chain has TRBV20-1 and TRBJ2-2; D remains unclear. V was pared by 5 bases and J by 7 bases, with 8 bases between. The CDR3 totals 11 residues. The germline V gene encodes CDR1 DFQATT and CDR2 SNEGSKA (reference sequence). In nucleotides, the CDR3 is TGCAGTGCTGCTAGGGTCGGGGAGCTGTTTTTT. Its protein product is CSAARVGELFF.

This clonotype appeared many times. The CDR3 DNA sequence: TGTGCCAGCAGCCTCGGGACAGGACGTGAAAAACTGTTTTTT. Translating gives CASSLGTGREKLFF. This sequence joins TRBV7-9 and TRBJ1-4; 8 bases are a match to TRBD1. V shed 5 bases, J shed 7 bases, and the junction held 6 bases outside the gene matches. The germline CDR1 and CDR2 sequences are SEHNR and FQNEAQ (reference sequence). The length of the CDR3 is 14 residues.

V usage is TRBV5-4 and J usage is TRBJ1-3; D not resolved. The CDR3 contains 15 residues. The V end was cut by 0 bases, the J end by 0 bases, with 7 bases between. Germline loops: CDR1 SGHNT, CDR2 YYREEE (reference sequence). The CDR3 coding sequence is TGTGCCAGCAGCTTGGAGCCCGTCTCTGGAAACACCATATATTTT. It yields the protein CASSLEPVSGNTIYF.

Of note for this clonotype: This may be a read error, as it is one base from a much larger clone. The V and J genes are TRBV7-6 and TRBJ2-5, with D unclear. CDR1 is SGHVS and CDR2 is FNYEAQ in the germline V gene. The CDR3 extends over 14 amino acids. CDR3 protein: CASSLRGLEEAQYF. In DNA form, the CDR3 reads TGTGCCAGCAGCTTAAGAGGCCTTGAAGAGGCCCAGTACTTC.

Remarks on this clonotype: One end of the junction does not line up with germline, which may come from a read error. The V call is TRBV19, the J call TRBJ1-4, with D uncertain. CDR1 and CDR2 (germline): LNHDA, SQIVND (reference sequence). The CDR3 extends over 12 amino acids. The CDR3 sequence is CASMGYHEKLLF. CDR3 nucleotides: TGTGCCAGTATGGGATATCATGAAAAACTGCTTTTT.

Points on this clonotype: Mismatch with germline at one junction end may stem from a read error. The gene calls are TRBV25-1 and TRBJ1-2; D is uncertain. This CDR3 region has 14 residues. Germline V CDR1 and CDR2: MGHDK, SYGVNS. The CDR3 sequence: CASSLSKGNYGYTF. CDR3 DNA sequence: TGCGCCAGCAGCCTTTCCAAAGGAAACTATGGCTACACCTTC.

This clonotype was found many times. The chain employs TRBV7-2 and TRBJ1-6; TRBD1 matches at 12 bases. Germline V CDR1 and CDR2: SGHTA, FQGNSA. J lost 10 bases, V lost 10 bases, and 11 bases had no gene match. The CDR3 spans 15 residues. The chain's CDR3 is CATAGQGAIGSPLHF. The DNA for the CDR3 is TGTGCCACGGCGGGACAGGGGGCGATTGGGTCACCCCTCCACTTT.

This clonotype came up many times. This rearrangement joins TRBV7-9 to TRBJ2-7, with 7 bases matching TRBD1. CDR1 and CDR2 from the germline V gene are SEHNR and FQNEAQ (reference sequence). This CDR3 has 16 amino acids. V dropped 0 bases and J dropped 3; count of bases not matched to a gene: 8. This CDR3 reads CASSLALTGPNYEQYF. CDR3 in DNA: TGTGCCAGCAGCTTAGCGCTGACAGGGCCTAACTACGAGCAGTACTTC.

V and J are TRBV25-1 and TRBJ1-6, with 9 bases lining up with TRBD1. Germline V gene data show CDR1 as MGHDK and CDR2 as SYGVNS. V dropped 8 bases and J dropped 8; count of bases not matched to a gene: 10. The CDR3 loop spans 15 amino acids. The CDR3 bases are TGTGCCAGCCATTACAGGGGGCCAAAGGATTCACCCCTCCACTTT. It specifies CASHYRGPKDSPLHF.

This chain links TRBV25-1 with TRBJ1-2; D is ambiguous. Germline V gene lookup returns CDR1 MGHDK and CDR2 SYGVNS. CDR3 length: 17 amino acids. V was pared by 5 bases and J by 0 bases, with 19 bases between. The CDR3 bases are TGTGCCAGCAGTTTATTACTCGCCGGAGCAACTAACTATGGCTACACCTTC. The encoded protein is CASSLLLAGATNYGYTF.

The rearrangement joins TRBV2 to TRBJ1-1; TRBD1 aligns across 10 bases. J was trimmed by 1 base and V by 6 bases; bases with no gene match: 11. The CDR3 contains 17 residues. The germline CDR1 and CDR2 sequences are SNHLY and FYNNEI. In DNA form, the CDR3 reads TGTGCCAGCAGATTCCGGGACAGGGGCGGGTGGAACACTGAAGCTTTCTTT. Translation gives CASRFRDRGGWNTEAFF.

This clonotype was found once. This chain links TRBV9 with TRBJ1-1; tentative D call: TRBD1 (6 bases). Per the germline V gene, CDR1 is SGDLS and CDR2 is YYNGEE. This CDR3 has 14 residues. V was trimmed by 3 bases and J by 4 bases, leaving 13 bases between them. The CDR3 DNA is TGTGCCAGCAGCGCACACCGGGGGGCCACTGAAGCTTTCTTT. Translating it yields CASSAHRGATEAFF.

This chain uses TRBV19 with TRBJ2-5; D possibly corresponds to TRBD2 (6 bases). Per the germline V gene, CDR1 is LNHDA and CDR2 is SQIVND (reference sequence). The length of the CDR3 is 13 residues. Trimming took 5 bases from V and 5 from J, leaving 12 bases between them. CDR3 in amino acids: CASSAGILETQYF. The CDR3 DNA sequence: TGTGCCAGTAGTGCGGGAATTTTGGAGACCCAGTACTTC.

The chain combines TRBV2 with TRBJ2-5; 8 nucleotides line up with TRBD2. With V trimmed by 1 base and J by 2 bases, 6 bases remained unmatched. This CDR3 has 16 residues. Per the germline V gene, CDR1 is SNHLY and CDR2 is FYNNEI. As DNA, the CDR3 is TGTGCCAGCAGTGAAGGGCCAGCGGGGGCGCAAGAGACCCAGTACTTC. Residues: CASSEGPAGAQETQYF.

In this sample, this clonotype turned up many times. The chain uses TRBV7-2 and TRBJ1-3; maybe TRBD1 (5 bases). Germline values: CDR1 SGHTA, CDR2 FQGNSA. This CDR3 spans 15 amino acids. V gave up 0 bases and J gave up 0 bases, with 6 bases separating them. The CDR3 is CASSLAGTSGNTIYF. The DNA for the CDR3 is TGTGCCAGCAGCTTAGCAGGGACCTCTGGAAACACCATATATTTT.

This clonotype was recorded a few times. The chain joins TRBV19 to TRBJ2-5; 10 bases are a match to TRBD1. Germline V gene data show CDR1 as LNHDA and CDR2 as SQIVND (reference sequence). The CDR3 length is 14 residues. Germline trimming cut 8 bases from V and 1 base from J; bases unmatched to any gene: 4. This CDR3 reads CASRDRGPQETQYF. CDR3 in DNA: TGTGCCAGTCGGGACAGGGGCCCCCAAGAGACCCAGTACTTC.

In DNA form, the CDR3 reads TGTGCCAGCAGTGCCGTGACGGGGGGGCGCGGGACCCAGTACTTC. Its protein product is CASSAVTGGRGTQYF. V and J are TRBV11-2 and TRBJ2-5; TRBD2 agrees at 8 bases. This CDR3 is built from 15 residues. The J segment lost 7 bases and the V segment lost 6 bases, leaving 13 bases of the junction unmatched. In germline, CDR1 is SGHAT, CDR2 FQNNGV.

The V gene is TRBV2, the J gene TRBJ2-3; TRBD2 agrees at 13 bases. The CDR3 covers 15 residues. CDR1 is SNHLY, CDR2 FYNNEI, per germline. Trimming removed 6 bases from V and 4 bases from J; junction bases left unmatched: 4. This CDR3 reads CASSKLAGGSDTQYF. The CDR3, as DNA: TGTGCCAGCAGCAAACTAGCGGGGGGGTCAGATACGCAGTATTTT.

The chain employs TRBV11-2 and TRBJ2-7, with 9 bases that match TRBD2. The CDR3 has 16 amino acids. V was pared by 5 bases and J by 0 bases, with 8 bases of the junction left unmatched. The germline V gene has CDR1 SGHAT and CDR2 FQNNGV. DNA for the CDR3: TGTGCCAGCAGCCAATTCCTAGCGGGGATCTCCTACGAGCAGTACTTC. It yields the protein CASSQFLAGISYEQYF.

This chain joins TRBV29-1 and TRBJ2-5; D call uncertain. There are 12 residues in the CDR3. Trimming cost V 8 bases and J 1 base, with 11 bases left between them. In germline, CDR1 is SQVTM, CDR2 ANQGSEA. CDR3 coding DNA: TGCAGCACTTCGAACCGCCAAGAGACCCAGTACTTC. Translated, it gives CSTSNRQETQYF.

The V call is TRBV15, the J call TRBJ1-6, with TRBD1 matching over 10 bases. The CDR3 length is 17 residues. J gave up 8 bases and V 0 bases, and 7 bases lay outside the gene matches. Per the germline V gene, CDR1 is LNHNV and CDR2 is YYDKDF (reference sequence). The CDR3 loop reads CATSRDPTGGLYSPLHF. CDR3 DNA: TGTGCCACCAGCAGAGATCCGACAGGGGGCTTGTATTCACCCCTCCACTTT.

This chain uses TRBV7-9 with TRBJ2-7, with D unclear. The DNA end favors TRBJ2-1, so the J call may be wrong. The CDR3 contains 12 residues. Germline CDR1 SEHNR, CDR2 FQNEAQ (reference sequence). CDR3 bases: TGTGCCAGCAGCTTAGGAGGTGGGAAGCAGTTCTTC. It yields the protein CASSLGGGKQFF.

In its sample, this clonotype was seen a few times. The chain has TRBV5-6 and TRBJ2-7; 7 bases are a match to TRBD1. Unmatched junction bases numbered 13, after V lost 1 base and J lost 3 bases. The length of the CDR3 is 17 residues. Germline V gene data show CDR1 as SGHDT and CDR2 as YYEEEE. The CDR3 nucleotides are TGTGCCAGCAGCTTGACCGGGACAGATTTAAAGTTCTACGAGCAGTACTTC. Translated, it gives CASSLTGTDLKFYEQYF.